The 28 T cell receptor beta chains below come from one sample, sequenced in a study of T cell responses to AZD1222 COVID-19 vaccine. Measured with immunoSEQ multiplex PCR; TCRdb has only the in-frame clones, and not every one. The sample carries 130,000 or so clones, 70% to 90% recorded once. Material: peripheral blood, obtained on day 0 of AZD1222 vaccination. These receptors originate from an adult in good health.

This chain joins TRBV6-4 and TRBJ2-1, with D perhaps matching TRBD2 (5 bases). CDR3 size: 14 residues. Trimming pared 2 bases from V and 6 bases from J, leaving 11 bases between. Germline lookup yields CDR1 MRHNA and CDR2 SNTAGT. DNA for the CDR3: TGTGCCAGCAGTGACGGGGTAGCGAGCAATGAGCAGTTCTTC. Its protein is CASSDGVASNEQFF.

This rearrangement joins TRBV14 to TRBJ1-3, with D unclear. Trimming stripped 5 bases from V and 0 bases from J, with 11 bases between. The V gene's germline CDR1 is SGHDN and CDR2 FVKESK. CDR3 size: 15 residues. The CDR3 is CASSSTLGSGNTIYF. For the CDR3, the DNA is TGTGCCAGCAGCTCGACGTTAGGCTCTGGAAACACCATATATTTT.

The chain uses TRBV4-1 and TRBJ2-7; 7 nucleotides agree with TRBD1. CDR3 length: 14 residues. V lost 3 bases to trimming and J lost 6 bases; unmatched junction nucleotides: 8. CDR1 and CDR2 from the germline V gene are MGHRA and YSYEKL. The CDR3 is CASSHARGNSEQYF. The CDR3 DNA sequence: TGCGCCAGCAGCCACGCCAGGGGGAACTCCGAGCAGTACTTC.

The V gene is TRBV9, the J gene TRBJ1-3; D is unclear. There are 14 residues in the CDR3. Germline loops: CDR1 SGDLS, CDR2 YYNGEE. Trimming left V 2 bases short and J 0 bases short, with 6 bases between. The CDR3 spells CASSVRASGNTIYF. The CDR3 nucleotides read TGTGCCAGCAGCGTGAGAGCCTCTGGAAACACCATATATTTT.

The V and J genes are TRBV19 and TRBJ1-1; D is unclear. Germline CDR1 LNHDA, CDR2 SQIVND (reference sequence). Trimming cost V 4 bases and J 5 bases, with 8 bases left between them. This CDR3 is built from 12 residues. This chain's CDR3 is CASSTLSTEAFF. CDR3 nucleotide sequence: TGTGCCAGTAGTACCCTCTCGACTGAAGCTTTCTTT.

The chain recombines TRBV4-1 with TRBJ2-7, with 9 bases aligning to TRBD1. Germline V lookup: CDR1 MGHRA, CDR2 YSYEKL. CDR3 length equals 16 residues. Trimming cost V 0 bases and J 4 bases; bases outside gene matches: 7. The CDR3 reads CASSQDRGQGSYEQYF. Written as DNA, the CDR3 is TGCGCCAGCAGCCAAGATCGGGGACAGGGATCTTACGAGCAGTACTTC.

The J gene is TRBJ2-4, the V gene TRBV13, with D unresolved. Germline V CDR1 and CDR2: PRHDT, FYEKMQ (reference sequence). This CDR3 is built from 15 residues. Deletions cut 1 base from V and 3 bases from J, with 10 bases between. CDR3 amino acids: CASSLERFGKNIQYF. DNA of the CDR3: TGTGCCAGCAGCTTAGAGAGGTTTGGCAAAAACATTCAGTACTTC.

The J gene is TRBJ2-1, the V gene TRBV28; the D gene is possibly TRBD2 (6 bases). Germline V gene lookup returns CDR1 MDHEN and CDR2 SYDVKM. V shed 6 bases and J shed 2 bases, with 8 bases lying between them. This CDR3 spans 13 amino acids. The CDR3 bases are TGTGCCAGCAGGGGGAGGACCTACAATGAGCAGTTCTTC. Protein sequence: CASRGRTYNEQFF.

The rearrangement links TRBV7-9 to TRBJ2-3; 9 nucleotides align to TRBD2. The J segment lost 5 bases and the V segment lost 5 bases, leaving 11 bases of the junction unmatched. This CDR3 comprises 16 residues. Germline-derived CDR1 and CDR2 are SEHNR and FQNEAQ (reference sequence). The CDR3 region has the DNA TGTGCCAGCAGCCCTGGCGGGGGGGCAGCTAAAGATACGCAGTATTTT. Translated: CASSPGGGAAKDTQYF.

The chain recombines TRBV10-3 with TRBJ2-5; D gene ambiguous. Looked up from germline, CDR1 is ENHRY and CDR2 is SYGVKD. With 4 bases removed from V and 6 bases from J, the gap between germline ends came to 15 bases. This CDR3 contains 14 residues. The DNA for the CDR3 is TGTGCCATCAGTGGTGCGGCAGTCGAGAAGACCCAGTACTTC. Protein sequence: CAISGAAVEKTQYF.

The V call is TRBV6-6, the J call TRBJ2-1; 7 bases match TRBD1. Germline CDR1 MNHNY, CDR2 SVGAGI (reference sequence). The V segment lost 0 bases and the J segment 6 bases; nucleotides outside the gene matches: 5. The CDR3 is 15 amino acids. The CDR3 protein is CASSYSTGKFNEQFF. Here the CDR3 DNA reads TGTGCCAGCAGTTACTCGACAGGGAAGTTCAATGAGCAGTTCTTC.

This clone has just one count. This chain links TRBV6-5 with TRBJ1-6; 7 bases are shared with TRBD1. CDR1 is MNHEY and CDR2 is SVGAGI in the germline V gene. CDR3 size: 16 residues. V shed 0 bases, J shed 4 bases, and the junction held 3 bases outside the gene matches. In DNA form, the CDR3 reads TGTGCCAGCAGTTACTCCCAACAGGGGTATAATTCACCCCTCCACTTT. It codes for CASSYSQQGYNSPLHF.

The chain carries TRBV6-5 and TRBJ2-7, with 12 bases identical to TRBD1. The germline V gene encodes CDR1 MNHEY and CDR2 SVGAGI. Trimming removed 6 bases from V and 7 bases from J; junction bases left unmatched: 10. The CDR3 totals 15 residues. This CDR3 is CASRTAGQGAREQYF. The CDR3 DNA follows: TGTGCCAGCAGAACGGCGGGACAGGGGGCGCGAGAGCAGTACTTC.

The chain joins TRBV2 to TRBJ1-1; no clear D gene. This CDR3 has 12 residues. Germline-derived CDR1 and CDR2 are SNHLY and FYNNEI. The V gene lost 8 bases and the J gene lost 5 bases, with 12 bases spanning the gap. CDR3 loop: CASQSGRTEAFF. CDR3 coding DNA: TGTGCCAGCCAGTCCGGGCGAACTGAAGCTTTCTTT.

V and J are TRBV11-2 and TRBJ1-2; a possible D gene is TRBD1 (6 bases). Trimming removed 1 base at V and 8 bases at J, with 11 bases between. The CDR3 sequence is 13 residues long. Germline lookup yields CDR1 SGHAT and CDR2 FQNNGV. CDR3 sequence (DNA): TGTGCCAGCAGCTTAGTGGGGGCGCGGGGCTACACCTTC. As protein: CASSLVGARGYTF.

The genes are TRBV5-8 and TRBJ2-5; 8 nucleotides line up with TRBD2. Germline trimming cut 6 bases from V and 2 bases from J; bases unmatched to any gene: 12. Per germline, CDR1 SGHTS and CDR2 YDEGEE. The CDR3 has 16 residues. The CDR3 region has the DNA TGTGCCAGCATTCGGGGGGGCCCCCTTAGACAAGAGACCCAGTACTTC. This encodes CASIRGGPLRQETQYF.

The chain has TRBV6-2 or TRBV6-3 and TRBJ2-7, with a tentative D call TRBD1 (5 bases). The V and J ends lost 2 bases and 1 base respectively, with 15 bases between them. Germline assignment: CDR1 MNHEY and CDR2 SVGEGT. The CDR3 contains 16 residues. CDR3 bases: TGTGCCAGCAGTTACCCTACAGGACACATATCCTACGAGCAGTACTTC. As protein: CASSYPTGHISYEQYF.

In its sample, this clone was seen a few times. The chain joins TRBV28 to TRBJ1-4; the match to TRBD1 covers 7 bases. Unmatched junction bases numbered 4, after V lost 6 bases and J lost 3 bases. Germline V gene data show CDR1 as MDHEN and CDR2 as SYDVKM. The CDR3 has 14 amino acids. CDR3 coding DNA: TGTGCCAGCAGCCACAGGGGATCTAATGAAAAACTGTTTTTT. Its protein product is CASSHRGSNEKLFF. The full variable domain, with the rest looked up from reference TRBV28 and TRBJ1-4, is DVKVTQSSRYLVKRTGEKVFLECVQDMDHENMFWYRQDPGLGLRLIYFSYDVKMKEKGDIPEGYSVSREKKERFSLILESASTNQTSMYLCASSHRGSNEKLFFGSGTQLSVL.

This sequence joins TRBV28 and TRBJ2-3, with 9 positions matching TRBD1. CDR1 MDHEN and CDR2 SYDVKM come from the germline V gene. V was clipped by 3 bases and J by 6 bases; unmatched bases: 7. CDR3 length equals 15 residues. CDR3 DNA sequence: TGTGCCAGCAGTTTTTTGGACAGGGGATATGATACGCAGTATTTT. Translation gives CASSFLDRGYDTQYF.

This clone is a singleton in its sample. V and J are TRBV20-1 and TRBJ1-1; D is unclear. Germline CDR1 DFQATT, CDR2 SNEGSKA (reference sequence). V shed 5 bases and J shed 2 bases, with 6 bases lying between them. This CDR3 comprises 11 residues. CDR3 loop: CSAFTNTEAFF. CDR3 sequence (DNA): TGCAGTGCTTTTACCAACACTGAAGCTTTCTTT.

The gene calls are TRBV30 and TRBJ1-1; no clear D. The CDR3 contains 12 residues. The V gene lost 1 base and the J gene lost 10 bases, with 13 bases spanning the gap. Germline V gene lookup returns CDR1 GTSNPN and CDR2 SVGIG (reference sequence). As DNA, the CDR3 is TGTGCCTGGAGTGGGGGTTTAGGCGGAGCTTTCTTT. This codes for CAWSGGLGGAFF.

The CDR3 region has the DNA TGTGCCAGCAGCTTAGCCCCCGGGACAGGGTTCGATCAGCCCCAGCATTTT. Its translation: CASSLAPGTGFDQPQHF. The genes are TRBV7-8 and TRBJ1-5, with 9 bases identical to TRBD1. Trimming removed 0 bases from V and 5 bases from J; junction bases left unmatched: 8. Germline CDR1 reads SGHVS; CDR2 reads FQNEAQ. The CDR3 consists of 17 residues.

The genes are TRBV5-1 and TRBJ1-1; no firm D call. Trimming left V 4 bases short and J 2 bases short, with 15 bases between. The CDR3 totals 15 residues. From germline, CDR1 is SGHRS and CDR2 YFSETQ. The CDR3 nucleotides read TGCGCCAGCAGCCCCGTGCCAGAGACAAACACTGAAGCTTTCTTT. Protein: CASSPVPETNTEAFF.

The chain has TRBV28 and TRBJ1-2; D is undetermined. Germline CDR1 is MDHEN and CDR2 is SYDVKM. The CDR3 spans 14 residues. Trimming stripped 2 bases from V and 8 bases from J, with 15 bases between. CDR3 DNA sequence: TGTGCCAGCAGTTTAGAGGGCCCGACGGACGGCTACACCTTC. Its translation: CASSLEGPTDGYTF.

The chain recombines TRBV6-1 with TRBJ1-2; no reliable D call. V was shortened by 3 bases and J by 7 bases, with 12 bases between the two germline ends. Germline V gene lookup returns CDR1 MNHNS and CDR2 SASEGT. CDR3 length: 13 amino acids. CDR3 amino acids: CASSDRGLSGYTF. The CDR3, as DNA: TGTGCCAGCAGTGACCGGGGTCTTAGTGGCTACACCTTC.

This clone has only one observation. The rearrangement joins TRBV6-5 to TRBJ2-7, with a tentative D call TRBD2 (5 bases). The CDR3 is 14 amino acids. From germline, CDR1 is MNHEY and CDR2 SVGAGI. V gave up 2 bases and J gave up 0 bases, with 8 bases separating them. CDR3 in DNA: TGTGCCAGCAGTTACAGCAGCGGCTCCTACGAGCAGTACTTC. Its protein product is CASSYSSGSYEQYF.

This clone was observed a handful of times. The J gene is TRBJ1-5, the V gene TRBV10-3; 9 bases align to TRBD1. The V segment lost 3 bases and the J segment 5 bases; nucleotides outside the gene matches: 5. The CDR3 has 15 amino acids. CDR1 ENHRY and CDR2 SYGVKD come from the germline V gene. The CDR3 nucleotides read TGTGCCATCAGTGACGGACAGGGGAACCATCAGCCCCAGCATTTT. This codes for CAISDGQGNHQPQHF.

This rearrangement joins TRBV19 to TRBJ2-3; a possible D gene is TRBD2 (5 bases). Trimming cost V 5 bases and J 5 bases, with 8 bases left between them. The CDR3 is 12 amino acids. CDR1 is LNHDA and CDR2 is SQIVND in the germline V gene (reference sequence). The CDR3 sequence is CASSSRGDTQYF. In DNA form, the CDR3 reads TGTGCCAGTAGTTCCCGGGGAGATACGCAGTATTTT.